These 3 T cell receptor beta chains share one sample of origin, sequenced in a study of CD8 T cells in ankylosing spondylitis. Study-level points and caveats: For ankylosing spondylitis blood, a TCR beta motif of about 8 highly homologous variants appeared characteristic.

For these TCRs, the target antigens are not known. TCRdb reanalysed the 5' RACE reads using MiXCR and keeps one entry per CDR3 protein. This sample has fewer than 550,000 distinct CDR3 sequences, with roughly 5.3% found just once. Sequenced: blood, either unsorted or a sorted T cell fraction (not recorded which). The receptors were gathered from a male donor with ankylosing spondylitis.

This clonotype came up many times. The V gene is TRBV28, the J gene TRBJ2-1; D is perhaps TRBD1 (5 bases). This CDR3 contains 13 residues. V was pared by 5 bases and J by 9 bases, with 14 bases between. Germline CDR1 MDHEN, CDR2 SYDVKM. CDR3: CASSGTGWGEQFF. The DNA for the CDR3 is TGTGCCAGCAGTGGTACAGGTTGGGGTGAGCAGTTCTTC. The variable domain in full, with the rest retrieved from reference TRBV28 and TRBJ2-1, is DVKVTQSSRYLVKRTGEKVFLECVQDMDHENMFWYRQDPGLGLRLIYFSYDVKMKEKGDIPEGYSVSREKKERFSLILESASTNQTSMYLCASSGTGWGEQFFGPGTRLTVL.

This clonotype was detected ten times or more. The V call is TRBV4-3, the J call TRBJ1-4; D uncertain. The germline V gene encodes CDR1 LGHNA and CDR2 YSLEER. The germline V and J ends were trimmed by 2 bases and 8 bases, with 15 bases remaining between them. The CDR3 has 15 amino acids. The CDR3 DNA is TGCGCCAGCAGCCAACACGAGAGAGCGTGGGAAAAACTGTTTTTT. It specifies CASSQHERAWEKLFF.

This clonotype was observed a few times. This chain joins TRBV5-1 and TRBJ2-7; 9 bases line up with TRBD1. CDR1 and CDR2 (germline): SGHRS, YFSETQ. V trimming: 2 bases; J trimming: 4 bases; junction bases outside the gene matches: 7. CDR3 length: 15 amino acids. The CDR3 sequence: CASSFLPGQGYEQYF. The DNA of the CDR3 is TGCGCCAGCAGCTTCTTACCGGGACAGGGATACGAGCAGTACTTC.